A single sample is the source of the 9 T cell receptor beta chains below, sequenced in a study of shared clonotypes between healthy human individuals. As defined, naive CD8 cells were CD45RO-negative and positively selected for CCR7, with terminally differentiated effector memory CD45RA+ cells excluded. Assay: immunoSEQ multiplex PCR; the TCRdb copy retains only in-frame clones and omits some. In the table there are roughly 2 million clones, approximately 94% of which are singletons. The sample comprised naive CD8+ T cells sorted from blood. The receptor source for this set is a man aged 18 to 29 in good health.

The gene calls are TRBV29-1 and TRBJ2-1, with 8 bases matching TRBD2. The CDR3 has 15 residues. Trimming took 7 bases from V and 3 from J; bases not matched to a gene: 11. The germline V gene has CDR1 SQVTM and CDR2 ANQGSEA. CDR3 sequence (DNA): TGCAGCGGTGCAGGAGCGGGAGTTCTCTACAATGAGCAGTTCTTC. It specifies CSGAGAGVLYNEQFF.

The chain joins TRBV5-4 to TRBJ2-1, with 7 positions matching TRBD2. The germline V gene has CDR1 SGHNT and CDR2 YYREEE (reference sequence). V lost 1 base and J lost 9; bases outside the gene matches: 10. This CDR3 comprises 15 residues. The CDR3 reads CASSLLGGSPGEQFF. The CDR3 DNA reads TGTGCCAGCAGCTTGTTGGGCGGGAGCCCCGGTGAGCAGTTCTTC.

The V call is TRBV28, the J call TRBJ2-7; TRBD2 might be the D (6 bases). The CDR3 covers 14 residues. Germline V CDR1 and CDR2: MDHEN, SYDVKM. V was shortened by 8 bases and J by 2 bases, with 16 bases between the two germline ends. The CDR3 DNA follows: TGTGCCAGCCAACTCGGGGGTTATACCTACGAGCAGTACTTC. It is translated as CASQLGGYTYEQYF.

This rearrangement joins TRBV6-1 to TRBJ1-1, with D hard to call. The CDR3 extends over 11 amino acids. V was trimmed by 8 bases and J by 1 base, leaving 5 bases between them. Germline CDR1 MNHNS, CDR2 SASEGT. DNA for the CDR3: TGTGCCAGCGATGAGAACACTGAAGCTTTCTTT. Amino acid sequence: CASDENTEAFF.

This clone was seen a single time. The gene calls are TRBV5-1 and TRBJ2-7, with D unclear. Germline V gene data show CDR1 as SGHRS and CDR2 as YFSETQ. The CDR3 runs 12 residues. V lost 2 bases to trimming and J lost 7 bases, with 10 bases between them. The CDR3 bases are TGCGCCAGCAGCTTTGACGGTCTGGAGCAGTACTTC. Its protein is CASSFDGLEQYF.

This chain connects TRBV19 to TRBJ1-5; 10 bases fit TRBD1. CDR1 and CDR2 from the germline V gene are LNHDA and SQIVND (reference sequence). The junction had 6 bases not matched to a gene; V was cut back by 4 bases and J by 6 bases. The CDR3 sequence is 15 residues long. Here the CDR3 reads CASSTGQGVRQPQHF. In DNA, the CDR3 is TGTGCCAGTAGTACAGGACAGGGGGTTCGTCAGCCCCAGCATTTT.

The CDR3 region is CASSFPQGRGNEQFF. The DNA of the CDR3 is TGTGCCAGCAGCTTTCCGCAGGGGAGGGGAAATGAGCAGTTCTTC. J is TRBJ2-1 and V is TRBV5-6; weak D call: TRBD2 (7 bases). CDR1 is SGHDT and CDR2 is YYEEEE in the germline V gene. The CDR3 totals 15 residues. V was pared by 2 bases and J by 7 bases, with 16 bases between.

The J gene is TRBJ1-1, the V gene TRBV7-6; D is ambiguous. The CDR3 loop spans 14 amino acids. Germline CDR1 reads SGHVS; CDR2 reads FNYEAQ. V was clipped by 2 bases and J by 0 bases, with 7 bases between them. The CDR3 DNA sequence: TGTGCCAGCAGCTTAAACGACCTGAACACTGAAGCTTTCTTT. Its translation: CASSLNDLNTEAFF.

This clone was observed a single time. The genes are TRBV11-3 and TRBJ1-2; D call uncertain. The ends were cut back, 0 bases at V and 5 bases at J, with 13 bases in the middle. CDR3 length equals 15 residues. The germline V gene has CDR1 SGHNT and CDR2 YENEEA. CDR3 amino acids: CASSLDGGLGYGYTF. CDR3 bases: TGTGCCAGCAGCTTAGATGGAGGGCTCGGTTATGGCTACACCTTC.